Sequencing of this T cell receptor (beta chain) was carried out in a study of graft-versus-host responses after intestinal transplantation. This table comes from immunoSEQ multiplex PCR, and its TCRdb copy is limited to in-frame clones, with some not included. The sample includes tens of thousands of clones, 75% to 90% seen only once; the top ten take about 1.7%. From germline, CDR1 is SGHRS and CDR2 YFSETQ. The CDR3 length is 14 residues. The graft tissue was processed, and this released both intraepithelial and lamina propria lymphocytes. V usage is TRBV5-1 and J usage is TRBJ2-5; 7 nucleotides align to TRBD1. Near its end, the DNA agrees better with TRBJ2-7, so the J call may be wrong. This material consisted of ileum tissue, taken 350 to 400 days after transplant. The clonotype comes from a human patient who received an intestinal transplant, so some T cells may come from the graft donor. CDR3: CASSLYRGYYEQYF. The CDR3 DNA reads TGCGCCAGCAGCTTATACAGGGGCTACTACGAGCAGTACTTC.